These T cell receptor beta chains were read from a single sample in a study of tumor-infiltrating lymphocytes in localized non-small cell lung cancer. The data were produced by immunoSEQ multiplex PCR, yet TCRdb's version contains in-frame clones alone and is incomplete. The table lists 7,000 to 9,500 clones, 77% of them singletons. The sample comprised lung tumor tissue. The receptor source for this set is a human donor with non-small cell lung cancer. The CDR3 runs from the conserved cysteine through the conserved F or W. D genes are given only for firm matches. Size is stated for part of the rows, as once, few or many counts, or as a class when the clone is expanded.

V,size,J,D,DNA,CDR3
TRBV7-2,few,TRBJ2-5,TRBD2,TGTGCCAGCAGCTTAGATCCCGGACTAGCGGGAAGAGAGACCCAGTACTTC,CASSLDPGLAGRETQYF
TRBV7-8,-,TRBJ2-1,-,TGTGCCAGCAGCTTAGACCGGATGGATGAGCAGTTCTTC,CASSLDRMDEQFF
TRBV6-5,few,TRBJ1-1,-,TGTGCCAGCAGACATTTCGCTGAAGCTTTCTTT,CASRHFAEAFF
TRBV28,few,TRBJ1-5,-,TGTGCCAGCAGTGTGAGGGAGGATCAGCCCCAGCATTTT,CASSVREDQPQHF
TRBV6-5,-,TRBJ2-7,-,TGTGCCAGCATCCCAGCAGGGGAATCTTACGAGCAGTACTTC,CASIPAGESYEQYF
TRBV29-1,-,TRBJ2-3,-,TGCAGCGTTGACAAGTTCCGAGGGGGCACAGATACGCAGTATTTT,CSVDKFRGGTDTQYF
TRBV30,-,TRBJ2-3,-,TGTGCCTGGAGTGGGAAAAGAGGCCGTGCCCTCACAGATACGCAGTATTTT,CAWSGKRGRALTDTQYF
TRBV15,-,TRBJ2-5,TRBD2,TGTGCCACCAGCAGGCCTGGGACTAGTAGGGCGGTAGAGACCCAGTACTTC,CATSRPGTSRAVETQYF
TRBV5-6,-,TRBJ2-4,TRBD2,TGTGCCAGCAGCGGCGGGGGGGTCGAAAACATTCAGTACTTC,CASSGGGVENIQYF
TRBV5-5,-,TRBJ2-7,TRBD2,TGTGCCAGCAGCTGGCTCGGGACTAGCGGGGATTACGAGCAGTACTTC,CASSWLGTSGDYEQYF
TRBV29-1,once,TRBJ1-5,-,TGCAGCGTGGCAACAGGGAATCAGCCCCAGCATTTT,CSVATGNQPQHF
TRBV28,-,TRBJ1-2,TRBD1,TGTGCCAGCACTGGGACAGTGAGCCCCTATGGCTACACCTTC,CASTGTVSPYGYTF
TRBV7-3,-,TRBJ2-6,TRBD1,TGTGCCAGCAGCTTAGGGACAGGGGGACCTGGGGCCAACGTCCTGACTTTC,CASSLGTGGPGANVLTF
TRBV5-4,-,TRBJ1-6,-,TGTGCCAGCAGCTGGGCCAGGGATATCTATAATTCACCCCTCCACTTT,CASSWARDIYNSPLHF
TRBV19,-,TRBJ1-4,TRBD1,TGTGCCAGTCGGGACAGGCTCGATGAAAAACTGTTTTTT,CASRDRLDEKLFF
TRBV6-1,-,TRBJ2-1,TRBD2,TGTGCCAGCAGGGAACGGGACTATCACAATGAGCAGTTCTTC,CASRERDYHNEQFF
TRBV7-8,-,TRBJ2-7,TRBD1,TGTGCCAGCAGCTATATACAGGGGCTCTACGAGCAGTACTTC,CASSYIQGLYEQYF
TRBV27,once,TRBJ1-5,-,TGTGCCAGCAGTCCGAGGACAGTCGATCAGCCCCAGCATTTT,CASSPRTVDQPQHF
TRBV30,few,TRBJ2-6,TRBD1,TGTGCCTGGAAGAGGGGGCGGATTGGATTCTCTGGGGCCAACGTCCTGACTTTC,CAWKRGRIGFSGANVLTF
TRBV5-1,-,TRBJ2-5,TRBD2,TGCGCCAGCAGCTTTAGCACTACTAGCGGGATAGAAGGGACCCAGTACTTC,CASSFSTTSGIEGTQYF
TRBV5-1,few,TRBJ2-1,-,TGCGCCAGCAGCCCCGCGACCCAACTTACGAAGCAGTTCTTC,CASSPATQLTKQFF
TRBV5-8,-,TRBJ2-4,TRBD2,TGTGCCAGCAGCTTGGAACTAGCGGGAGAGAACATTCAGTACTTC,CASSLELAGENIQYF
TRBV11-3,few,TRBJ2-6,-,TGTGCCAGCAGCCCGGGAAGAACTGGGGCCAACGTCCTGACTTTC,CASSPGRTGANVLTF
TRBV30,few,TRBJ2-6,-,TGTGCCTGGGATACTGGGACCTCTGGGGCCAACGTCCTGACTTTC,CAWDTGTSGANVLTF
TRBV10-2,-,TRBJ2-7,TRBD2,TGCGCCAGCAGTGCGGGACTAGCGGGAGGTACCCTGGGGGAGCAGTACTTC,CASSAGLAGGTLGEQYF
TRBV7-2,-,TRBJ1-3,-,TGTGCCAGCAGCTTAGCGCAAGCAGCCTCTGGAAACACCATATATTTT,CASSLAQAASGNTIYF
TRBV6-6,-,TRBJ2-7,TRBD1,TGTGCCAGCAGTTATTCGCCGGGACAGGGAACCGAGCAGTACTTC,CASSYSPGQGTEQYF
TRBV25-1,-,TRBJ2-7,TRBD1,TGTGCCAGCAGTGACGACAGGGGGTTGGCCTACGAGCAGTACTTC,CASSDDRGLAYEQYF
TRBV4-1,once,TRBJ1-5,-,TGCGCCAGCAGCCAAGAGGACCGTTCACGTCAGCCCCAGCATTTT,CASSQEDRSRQPQHF
TRBV9,-,TRBJ2-1,-,TGTGCCAGCAGCGGTGGGGGTGAGCAGTTCTTC,CASSGGGEQFF
TRBV6-1,-,TRBJ2-5,TRBD1,TGTGCCAGCAGAGAAGGACAGGGAGAGACCCAGTACTTC,CASREGQGETQYF
TRBV5-1,-,TRBJ2-5,TRBD2,TGCGCCAGCAGCTTGGGACTAGCAGAGACCCAGTACTTC,CASSLGLAETQYF
TRBV7-2,-,TRBJ2-3,-,TGTGCCAGCAGCCCCGTCCCCGGGGCTAGCGCCTCCGGGGATACGCAGTATTTT,CASSPVPGASASGDTQYF
TRBV10-3,-,TRBJ1-5,-,TGTGCCATCAGCGAGACCTCCAATCAGCCCCAGCATTTT,CAISETSNQPQHF